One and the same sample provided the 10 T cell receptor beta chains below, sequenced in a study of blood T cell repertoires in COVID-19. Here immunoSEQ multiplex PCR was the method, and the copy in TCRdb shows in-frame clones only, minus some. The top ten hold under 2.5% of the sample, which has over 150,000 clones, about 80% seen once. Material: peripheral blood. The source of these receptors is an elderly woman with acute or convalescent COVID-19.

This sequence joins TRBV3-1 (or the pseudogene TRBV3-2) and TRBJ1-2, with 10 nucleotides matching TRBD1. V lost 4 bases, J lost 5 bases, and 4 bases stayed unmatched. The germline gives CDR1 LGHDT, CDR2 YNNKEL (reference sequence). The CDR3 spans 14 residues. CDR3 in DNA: TGTGCCAGCAGCCGCGGGACAGGGGATTATGGCTACACCTTC. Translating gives CASSRGTGDYGYTF.

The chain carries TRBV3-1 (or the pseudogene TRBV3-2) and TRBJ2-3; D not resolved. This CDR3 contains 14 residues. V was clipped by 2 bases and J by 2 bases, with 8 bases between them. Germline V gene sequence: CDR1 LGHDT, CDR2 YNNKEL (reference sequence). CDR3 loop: CASSQREFTDTQYF. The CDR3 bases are TGTGCCAGCAGCCAAAGAGAGTTCACAGATACGCAGTATTTT.

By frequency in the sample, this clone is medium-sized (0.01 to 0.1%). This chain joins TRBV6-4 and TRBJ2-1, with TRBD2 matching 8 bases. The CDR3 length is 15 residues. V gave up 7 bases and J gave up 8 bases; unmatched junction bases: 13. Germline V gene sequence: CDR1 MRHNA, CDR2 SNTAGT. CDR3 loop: CASTPEAGGGDEQFF. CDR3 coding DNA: TGTGCCAGCACCCCAGAGGCGGGGGGCGGGGATGAGCAGTTCTTC.

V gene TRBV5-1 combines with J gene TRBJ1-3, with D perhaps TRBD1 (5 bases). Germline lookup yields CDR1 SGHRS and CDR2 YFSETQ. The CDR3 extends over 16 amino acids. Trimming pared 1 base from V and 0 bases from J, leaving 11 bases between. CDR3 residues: CASSLLSQGSGNTIYF. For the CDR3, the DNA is TGCGCCAGCAGCTTGTTGTCCCAGGGCTCTGGAAACACCATATATTTT. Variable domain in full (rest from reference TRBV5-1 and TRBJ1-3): KAGVTQTPRYLIKTRGQQVTLSCSPISGHRSVSWYQQTPGQGLQFLFEYFSETQRNKGNFPGRFSGRQFSNSRSEMNVSTLELGDSALYLCASSLLSQGSGNTIYFGEGSWLTVV.

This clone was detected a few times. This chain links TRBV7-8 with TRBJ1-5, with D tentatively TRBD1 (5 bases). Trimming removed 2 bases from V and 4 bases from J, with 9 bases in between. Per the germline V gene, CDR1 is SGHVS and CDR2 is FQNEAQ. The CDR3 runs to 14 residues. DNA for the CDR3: TGTGCCAGCAGCTTACAGGGTGCAAATCAGCCCCAGCATTTT. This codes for CASSLQGANQPQHF.

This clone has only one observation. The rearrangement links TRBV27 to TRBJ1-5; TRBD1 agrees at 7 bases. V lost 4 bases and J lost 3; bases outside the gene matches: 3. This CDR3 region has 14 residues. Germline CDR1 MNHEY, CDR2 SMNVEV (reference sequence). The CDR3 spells CASSSGQYNQPQHF. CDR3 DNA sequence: TGTGCCAGCAGTTCGGGACAGTACAATCAGCCCCAGCATTTT.

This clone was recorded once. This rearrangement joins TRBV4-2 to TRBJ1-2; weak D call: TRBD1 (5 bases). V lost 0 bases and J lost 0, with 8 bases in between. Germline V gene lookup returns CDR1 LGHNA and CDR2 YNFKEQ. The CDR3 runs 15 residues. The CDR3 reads CASSQDRVPNYGYTF. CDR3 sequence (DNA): TGTGCCAGCAGCCAAGACAGGGTCCCTAACTATGGCTACACCTTC.

The CDR3 is CASSEEPGMAGEQYF. The CDR3 coding sequence is TGTGCCAGCAGTGAAGAGCCGGGAATGGCGGGCGAGCAGTACTTC. The chain uses TRBV2 and TRBJ2-7; D is possibly TRBD2 (5 bases). This CDR3 region has 15 residues. Germline V CDR1 and CDR2: SNHLY, FYNNEI. Trimming removed 1 base from V and 6 bases from J, with 16 bases in between.

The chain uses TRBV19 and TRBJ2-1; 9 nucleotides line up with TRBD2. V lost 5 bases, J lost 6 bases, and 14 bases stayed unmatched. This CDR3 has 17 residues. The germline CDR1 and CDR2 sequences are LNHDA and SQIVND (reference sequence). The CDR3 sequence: CASSRLASGTTFNEQFF. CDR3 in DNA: TGTGCCAGTAGTCGGCTGGCTAGCGGGACTACATTCAATGAGCAGTTCTTC.

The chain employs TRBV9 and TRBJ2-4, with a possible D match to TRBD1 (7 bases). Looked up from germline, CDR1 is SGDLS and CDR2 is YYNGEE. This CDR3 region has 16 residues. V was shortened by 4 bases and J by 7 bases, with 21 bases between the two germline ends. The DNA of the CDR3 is TGTGCCAGCAGCCCCGACGTCAGGGGGGATTGGAACATTCAGTACTTC. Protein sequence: CASSPDVRGDWNIQYF.